A selection of T cell receptor beta chains follows, all from one sample in a study of CD8 T cells in ankylosing spondylitis. TCRdb passed the 5' RACE reads through MiXCR, listing each CDR3 protein once. The sample has approximately 150,000 distinct CDR3 sequences; approximately 10% are singletons. Sequenced material: blood, either unsorted or a sorted T cell fraction (not recorded which). Receptors were obtained from a female donor with ankylosing spondylitis or in good health (not recorded which). The CDR3 runs from the conserved cysteine through the conserved F or W.

V	length	J	CDR3
TRBV28	12	TRBJ2-7	CASSLTQYEQYF
TRBV7-9	13	TRBJ1-1	CAIPGAGYVEAFF
TRBV7-9	12	TRBJ2-3	CASSPSADMQYF
TRBV27	18	TRBJ2-1	CASRLEAPLGGSSNEQFF
TRBV7-6	15	TRBJ2-1	CASSLKTSHYNEQFF
TRBV20-1	11	TRBJ2-1	CSARLAGEQFF
TRBV13	14	TRBJ2-3	CASSHDRGTDTQYF
TRBV20-1	15	TRBJ2-5	CSAITSGSFQETQYF
TRBV7-9	14	TRBJ2-3	CASGYTVGANTQYF
TRBV7-6	13	TRBJ2-1	CASSQSSYNEQFF
TRBV28	12	TRBJ2-1	CASRRGRDEQFF
TRBV7-9	16	TRBJ1-6	CASISLQGNNNSPLHF
TRBV20-1	15	TRBJ2-7	CSARADRALYYEQYF
TRBV11-2	14	TRBJ2-5	CASSPRGGLETQYF
TRBV12-3/TRBV12-4	16	TRBJ2-5	CASSTFGSQEQETQYF
TRBV4-2	14	TRBJ1-1	CASSQGQGLGEAFF
TRBV7-2	15	TRBJ2-2	CASSPTMAGTGELFF
TRBV7-9	13	TRBJ1-6	CASSPGVDTPLHF
TRBV9	16	TRBJ2-1	CASSKTSGGAYSEQFF
TRBV4-1	15	TRBJ2-5	CASSHLAGGTETQYF
TRBV6-2/TRBV6-3	20	TRBJ2-7	CASSYELGQGPAGRSYEQYF
TRBV12-3/TRBV12-4	12	TRBJ2-7	CASSVTPYEQYF
TRBV28	14	TRBJ2-3	CASSRLADTDTQYF
TRBV18	16	TRBJ2-1	CASSPPSYTAGDEQFF
TRBV5-5	12	TRBJ2-1	CASSLMRYEQFF
TRBV20-1	16	TRBJ2-1	CSARAPRSGSYNEQFF
TRBV10-3	15	TRBJ2-2	CAIGRDRENTGELFF
TRBV20-1	14	TRBJ2-7	CSASYVVRGDEQYF
TRBV12-3/TRBV12-4	11	TRBJ2-1	CASSWGLGQFF
TRBV9	16	TRBJ2-3	CASSVEWGTHTDTQYF
TRBV30	14	TRBJ2-3	CAWSQAVSTDTQYF
TRBV4-1	16	TRBJ2-7	CASSPRLAEPPYEQYF
TRBV13	14	TRBJ2-1	CASSLGRGGNEQFF
TRBV7-3	15	TRBJ2-1	CASSLTGGSSHEQFF
TRBV5-1	15	TRBJ1-1	CASSLDTYLGTEAFF
TRBV9	17	TRBJ1-1	CASSVVGDRGLDTEAFF
TRBV9	15	TRBJ2-7	CASSPAGGFTYEQYF
TRBV11-2	19	TRBJ2-2	CASSSRTSGRGVDTGELFF
TRBV4-3	15	TRBJ2-5	CASSQDPEPQETQYF
TRBV10-3	15	TRBJ2-1	CAISEAGGADNEQFF
TRBV7-9	14	TRBJ1-1	CASSLAHGNTEAFF
TRBV20-1	17	TRBJ2-7	CSAGGDTATSGTYEQYF
TRBV15	17	TRBJ1-1	CATSSLRDILMNTEAFF
TRBV3-1	12	TRBJ2-3	CASSYRSDTQYF
TRBV6-2/TRBV6-3	15	TRBJ2-1	CASSYSGPRYNEQFF
TRBV5-6	14	TRBJ2-1	CAIGPGLLGAEQFF
TRBV5-6	11	TRBJ1-1	CASRGDTEAFF
TRBV27	11	TRBJ2-7	CASSFGNEQYF
TRBV6-6	13	TRBJ2-1	CASRKGQYNEQFF
TRBV20-1	11	TRBJ2-3	CSAPSTDTQYF
TRBV14	13	TRBJ2-3	CASSSGGSDTQYF
TRBV6-1	14	TRBJ2-3	CASSRNMRGDTQYF
TRBV5-6	13	TRBJ1-2	CASSHRMPYGYTF
TRBV7-7	14	TRBJ2-1	CASSIFSGSDEQFF